Shown below are 6 T cell receptor beta chains from a single sample sequenced in a study of T-cell memory formation after mild COVID-19. TCRdb fed the 5' RACE reads into MiXCR, producing one record per CDR3 protein. The sample has about 150,000 distinct CDR3 sequences; about 5.5% are singletons. Input material: PBMCs or a T cell subset sorted from them (not recorded which). These receptors were taken from an adult woman who had mild COVID-19 (a few samples of this study predate the infection). Cell type and time point are not known.

This clonotype was observed a few times. This chain uses TRBV29-1 with TRBJ1-1; D may be TRBD1 (5 bases). V shed 5 bases and J shed 1 base, with 14 bases lying between them. The CDR3 covers 14 residues. CDR1 and CDR2 from the germline V gene are SQVTM and ANQGSEA. CDR3 residues: CSVSLTETNTEAFF. In DNA, the CDR3 is TGCAGCGTTTCTTTGACAGAGACGAACACTGAAGCTTTCTTT.

This clonotype was counted many times. The V call is TRBV10-3, the J call TRBJ2-7; no firm D call. V was shortened by 4 bases and J by 5 bases, with 18 bases between the two germline ends. CDR1 is ENHRY, CDR2 SYGVKD, per germline. The CDR3 consists of 15 residues. The DNA for the CDR3 is TGTGCCATCAGTGCTCATGATCCGGGCCCCCACGAGCAGTACTTC. This encodes CAISAHDPGPHEQYF.

This clonotype was detected only a few times. The chain carries TRBV12-3 or TRBV12-4 and TRBJ2-5, with D perhaps TRBD1 (7 bases). V lost 3 bases, J lost 4 bases, and 12 bases lay in between. This CDR3 comprises 14 residues. The CDR3 DNA follows: TGTGCCAGCAGTTTCGGCCAGGGGGGAGAGACCCAGTACTTC. It codes for CASSFGQGGETQYF.

This chain joins TRBV5-1 and TRBJ2-7; 11 bases are a match to TRBD2. V dropped 4 bases and J dropped 3; count of bases not matched to a gene: 3. Germline lookup yields CDR1 SGHRS and CDR2 YFSETQ. The CDR3 spans 14 residues. For the CDR3, the DNA is TGCGCCAGCAGCATTAGCGGGAGGGGCTACGAGCAGTACTTC. This sequence encodes CASSISGRGYEQYF.

This clonotype was observed a few times. The rearrangement links TRBV7-2 to TRBJ2-5, with D possibly being TRBD2 (5 bases). CDR1 is SGHTA and CDR2 is FQGNSA in the germline V gene. The ends were cut back, 3 bases at V and 2 bases at J, with 10 bases in the middle. This CDR3 region has 14 residues. The CDR3 spells CASSFGGRQETQYF. CDR3 in DNA: TGTGCCAGCAGCTTTGGCGGGCGTCAAGAGACCCAGTACTTC.

The J gene is TRBJ2-2, the V gene TRBV3-1, with 7 bases aligning to TRBD1. In germline, CDR1 is LGHDT, CDR2 YNNKEL (reference sequence). J lost 1 base, V lost 4 bases, and 3 bases had no gene match. The CDR3 loop spans 15 amino acids. In DNA, the CDR3 is TGTGCCAGCAGCCGAGGGACAGAGAACACCGGGGAGCTGTTTTTT. Translating gives CASSRGTENTGELFF.